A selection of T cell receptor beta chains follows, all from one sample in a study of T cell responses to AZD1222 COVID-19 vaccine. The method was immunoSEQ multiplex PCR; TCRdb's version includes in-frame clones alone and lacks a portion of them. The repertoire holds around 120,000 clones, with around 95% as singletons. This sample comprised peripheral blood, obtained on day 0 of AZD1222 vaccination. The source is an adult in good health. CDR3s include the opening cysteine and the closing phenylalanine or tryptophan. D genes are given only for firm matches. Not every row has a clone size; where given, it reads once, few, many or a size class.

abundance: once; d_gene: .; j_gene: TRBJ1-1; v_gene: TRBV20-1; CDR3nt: TGCAGTGCTAGTCAGAACACTGAAGCTTTCTTT; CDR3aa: CSASQNTEAFF
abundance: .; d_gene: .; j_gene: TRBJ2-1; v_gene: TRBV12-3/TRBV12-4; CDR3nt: TGTGCCAGCAGTCTAGGGATATACAATGAGCAGTTCTTC; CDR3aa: CASSLGIYNEQFF
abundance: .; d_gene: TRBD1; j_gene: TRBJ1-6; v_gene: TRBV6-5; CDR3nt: TGTGCCAGCAGAGACCAGGGGGCTGTAGGTTCACCCCTCCACTTT; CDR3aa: CASRDQGAVGSPLHF
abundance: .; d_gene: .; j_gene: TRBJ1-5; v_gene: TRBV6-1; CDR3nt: TGTGCCAGCAGTGGGGTGACAGAATATAGCAATCAGCCCCAGCATTTT; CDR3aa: CASSGVTEYSNQPQHF
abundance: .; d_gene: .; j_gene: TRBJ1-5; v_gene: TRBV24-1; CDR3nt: TGTGCCACCGGTCCGACAGGTGAATGCAATCAGCCCCAGCATTTT; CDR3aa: CATGPTGECNQPQHF
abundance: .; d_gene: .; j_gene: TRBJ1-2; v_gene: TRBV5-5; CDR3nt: TGTGCCAGCAGCTTGGAGCAGGGCTATGGCTACACCTTC; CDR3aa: CASSLEQGYGYTF
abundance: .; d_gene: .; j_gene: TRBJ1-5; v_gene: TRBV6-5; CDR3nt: TGTGCCAGCAGTTACTCGGGCGCTCAGCCCCAGCATTTT; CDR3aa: CASSYSGAQPQHF
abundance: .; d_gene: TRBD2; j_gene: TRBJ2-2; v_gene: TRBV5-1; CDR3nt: TGCGCCAGCAGCTTAGCGGGGGGGCTCAACACCGGGGAGCTGTTTTTT; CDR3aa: CASSLAGGLNTGELFF
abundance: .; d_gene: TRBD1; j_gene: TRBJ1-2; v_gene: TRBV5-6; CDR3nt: TGTGCCAGCAGCTTGGATTGGACAGGGGTCTATGGCTACACCTTC; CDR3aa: CASSLDWTGVYGYTF
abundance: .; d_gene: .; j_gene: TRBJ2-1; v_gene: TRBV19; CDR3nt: TGTGCCAGTAGCACCGGTGGGGGCCTTGCATTAGATTGGTCAAGGCAGTTCTTC; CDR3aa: CASSTGGGLALDWSRQFF
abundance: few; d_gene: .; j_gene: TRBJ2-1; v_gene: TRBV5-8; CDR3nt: TGTGCCAGCAGCCGGGACCCTGGGTCCTACAATGAGCAGTTCTTC; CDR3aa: CASSRDPGSYNEQFF
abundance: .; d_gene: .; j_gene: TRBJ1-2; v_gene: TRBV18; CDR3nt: TGTGCCAGCTCACCAACGACGTACGACTACACCTTC; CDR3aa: CASSPTTYDYTF
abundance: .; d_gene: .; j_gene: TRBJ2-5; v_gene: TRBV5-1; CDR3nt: TGCGCCAGCAGCTTGAGGCCAAGGGAGACCCAGTACTTC; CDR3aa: CASSLRPRETQYF